The T cell receptor (beta chain) described here comes from a study of prognosis after radiotherapy for stage I lung cancer. About the research overall: All non-small cell lung cancer patients were considered medically inoperable. As radiotherapy, SBRT was administered in 3 to 5 fractions with a biologically effective dose of at least 100 Gy. Study observations and caveats: Lower Shannon entropy values were found after stereotactic body radiation therapy in patients who developed distant metastases. It is unknown whether the expanded TCR clones recognize the tumor.

There are 16 residues in the CDR3. CDR1 and CDR2 from the germline V gene are SNHLY and FYNNEI. Trimming removed 6 bases at V and 0 bases at J, with 16 bases between. This clonotype appeared many times. Its target is unknown. Using two-round multiplex PCR, the authors amplified TCR beta CDR3 from genomic DNA. Amplification in first-round PCR relied on primers specific to each TRBV and TRBJ gene. TCRdb independently ran MiXCR on the multiplex PCR reads; one entry per CDR3 protein. The sample lists about 51,000 distinct CDR3 sequences; approximately 35% were seen once. Material: PBMCs, obtained before or after stereotactic body radiation therapy (not recorded which). The sequence derives from a donor aged 50 or older with non-small cell lung cancer. V gene TRBV2 combines with J gene TRBJ2-3; D gene unclear. The DNA for the CDR3 is TGTGCCAGCAGAGAACAAGGTGCGGATAGCACAGATACGCAGTATTTT. Its translation is CASREQGADSTDTQYF.